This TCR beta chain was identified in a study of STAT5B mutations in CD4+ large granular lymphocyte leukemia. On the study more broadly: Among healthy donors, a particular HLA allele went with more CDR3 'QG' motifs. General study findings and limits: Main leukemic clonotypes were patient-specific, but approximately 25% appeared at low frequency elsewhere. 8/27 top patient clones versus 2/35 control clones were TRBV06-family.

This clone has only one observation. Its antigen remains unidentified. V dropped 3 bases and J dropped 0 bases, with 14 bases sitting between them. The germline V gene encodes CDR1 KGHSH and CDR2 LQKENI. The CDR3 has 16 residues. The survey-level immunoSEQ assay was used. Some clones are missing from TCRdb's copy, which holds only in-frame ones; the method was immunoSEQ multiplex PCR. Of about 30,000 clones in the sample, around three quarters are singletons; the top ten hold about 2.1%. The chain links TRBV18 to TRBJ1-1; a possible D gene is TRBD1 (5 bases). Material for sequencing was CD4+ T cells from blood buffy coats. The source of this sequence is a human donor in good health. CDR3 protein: CASSPRGQILNTEAFF. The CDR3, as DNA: TGTGCCAGCTCACCCCGCGGACAAATATTGAACACTGAAGCTTTCTTT. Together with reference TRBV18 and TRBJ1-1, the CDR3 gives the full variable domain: NAGVMQNPRHLVRRRGQEARLRCSPMKGHSHVYWYRQLPEEGLKFMVYLQKENIIDESGMPKERFSAEFPKEGPSILRIQQVVRGDSAAYFCASSPRGQILNTEAFFGQGTRLTVV.